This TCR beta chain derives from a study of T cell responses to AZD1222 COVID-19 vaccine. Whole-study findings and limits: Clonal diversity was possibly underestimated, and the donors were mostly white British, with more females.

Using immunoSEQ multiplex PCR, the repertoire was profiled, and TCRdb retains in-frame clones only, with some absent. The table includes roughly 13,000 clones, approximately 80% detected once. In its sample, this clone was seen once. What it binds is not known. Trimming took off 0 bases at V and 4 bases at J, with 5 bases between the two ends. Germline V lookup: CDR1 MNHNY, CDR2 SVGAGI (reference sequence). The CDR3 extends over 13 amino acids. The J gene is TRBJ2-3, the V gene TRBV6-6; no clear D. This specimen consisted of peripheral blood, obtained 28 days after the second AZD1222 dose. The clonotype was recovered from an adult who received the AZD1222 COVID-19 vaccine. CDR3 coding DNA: TGTGCCAGCAGTTACTCCTCCGCAGATACGCAGTATTTT. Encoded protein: CASSYSSADTQYF.